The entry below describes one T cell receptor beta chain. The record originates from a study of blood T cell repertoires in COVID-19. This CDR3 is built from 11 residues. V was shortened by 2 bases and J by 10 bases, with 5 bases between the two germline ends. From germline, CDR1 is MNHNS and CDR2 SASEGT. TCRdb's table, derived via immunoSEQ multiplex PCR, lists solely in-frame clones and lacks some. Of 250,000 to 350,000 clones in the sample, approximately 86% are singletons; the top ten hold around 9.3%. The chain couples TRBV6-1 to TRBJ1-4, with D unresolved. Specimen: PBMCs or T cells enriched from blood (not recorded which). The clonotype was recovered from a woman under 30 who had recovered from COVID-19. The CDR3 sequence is CASSEPGKLFF. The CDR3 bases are TGTGCCAGCAGTGAACCGGGAAAACTGTTTTTT.